These 26 T cell receptor beta chains were all obtained from the same sample, sequenced in a study of blood T cell repertoires in COVID-19. Libraries were prepared by immunoSEQ multiplex PCR; TCRdb keeps only in-frame clonotypes and omits some of them. Among about 73,000 clones listed, roughly 85% were seen once. The sample consisted of peripheral blood. The receptor source for this set is a woman aged 55-75 years with acute or convalescent COVID-19.

The chain couples TRBV3-1 (or the pseudogene TRBV3-2) to TRBJ1-6, with 9 bases matching TRBD1. The V gene end was trimmed by 7 bases and the J gene end by 4 bases; junction bases not matched to a gene: 5. CDR1 is LGHDT and CDR2 is YNNKEL in the germline V gene (reference sequence). This CDR3 contains 15 residues. CDR3 DNA sequence: TGTGCCAGCATGGACGGGACAGGGTATAATTCACCCCTCCACTTT. Its protein is CASMDGTGYNSPLHF.

This clone was counted once. CDR3 coding DNA: TGTGCCACCAGTGATACCTGGACAGAGAACACCGGGGAGCTGTTTTTT. It codes for CATSDTWTENTGELFF. V and J are TRBV24-1 and TRBJ2-2; D is possibly TRBD1 (6 bases). This CDR3 has 16 amino acids. Trimming left V 3 bases short and J 1 base short, with 11 bases between. From germline, CDR1 is KGHDR and CDR2 SFDVKD.

This chain links TRBV3-1 (or the pseudogene TRBV3-2) with TRBJ1-5; D is uncertain. The CDR3 loop spans 15 amino acids. CDR1 LGHDT and CDR2 YNNKEL come from the germline V gene (reference sequence). V was trimmed by 4 bases and J by 0 bases, leaving 10 bases between them. This chain's CDR3 is CASSPREGSNQPQHF. In nucleotides, the CDR3 is TGTGCCAGCAGCCCCCGGGAGGGTAGCAATCAGCCCCAGCATTTT.

This clone has more than one count but fewer than ten. J is TRBJ1-3 and V is TRBV28; TRBD1 aligns across 9 bases. V dropped 6 bases and J dropped 2; count of bases not matched to a gene: 5. The CDR3 runs 15 residues. CDR1 is MDHEN and CDR2 is SYDVKM in the germline V gene. CDR3 amino acids: CASRPGTGTGNTIYF. CDR3 nucleotide sequence: TGTGCCAGCAGGCCAGGGACAGGGACTGGAAACACCATATATTTT.

This chain links TRBV10-2 with TRBJ1-2, with D unresolved. The length of the CDR3 is 12 residues. Per germline, CDR1 WSHSY and CDR2 SAAADI. Trimming left V 5 bases short and J 8 bases short, with 12 bases between. Written as DNA, the CDR3 is TGCGCCAGCAGTATGGACTTAGGAGGCTACACCTTC. This encodes CASSMDLGGYTF.

This sequence joins TRBV9 and TRBJ2-1; TRBD2 aligns across 11 bases. The CDR3 length is 17 residues. Unmatched junction bases numbered 7, after V lost 4 bases and J lost 1 base. The germline V gene has CDR1 SGDLS and CDR2 YYNGEE. This CDR3 is CASSPHTSGGSYNEQFF. CDR3 nucleotide sequence: TGTGCCAGCAGCCCACACACTAGCGGGGGATCCTACAATGAGCAGTTCTTC.

The chain carries TRBV2 and TRBJ2-3, with TRBD2 matching 8 bases. The CDR3 is 15 residues long. After removal of 1 base from V and 4 bases from J, the junction contained 4 bases not matched to a gene. Germline lookup yields CDR1 SNHLY and CDR2 FYNNEI. CDR3 DNA: TGTGCCAGCAGTGAAGAAGGCGGGGGGCCAGATACGCAGTATTTT. Its protein product is CASSEEGGGPDTQYF.

The chain couples TRBV6-6 to TRBJ2-1; possibly TRBD2 for D (5 bases). The CDR3 length is 16 residues. Germline CDR1 is MNHNY and CDR2 is SVGAGI (reference sequence). Trimming pared 2 bases from V and 5 bases from J, leaving 16 bases between. The CDR3: CASSYVLRYSDNEQFF. CDR3 bases: TGTGCCAGCAGTTACGTCCTACGGTATAGCGACAATGAGCAGTTCTTC.

The genes are TRBV14 and TRBJ1-1, with 7 positions matching TRBD1. This CDR3 contains 13 residues. V lost 4 bases to trimming and J lost 5 bases; unmatched junction nucleotides: 4. Germline assignment: CDR1 SGHDN and CDR2 FVKESK. CDR3 DNA sequence: TGTGCCAGCAGCCCGACAGGGTGGACTGAAGCTTTCTTT. Translated, it gives CASSPTGWTEAFF.

The rearrangement joins TRBV2 to TRBJ1-2, with TRBD1 identical over 9 bases. This CDR3 has 13 residues. Germline CDR1 and CDR2: SNHLY and FYNNEI. Losses at the gene ends were 6 bases for V and 8 bases for J; bases not matched to a gene: 7. CDR3 protein: CASSPNRGQGYTF. The DNA of the CDR3 is TGTGCCAGCAGCCCTAACAGGGGGCAAGGCTACACCTTC.

This sequence joins TRBV18 and TRBJ2-1; TRBD2 matches 8 bases. Germline CDR1 reads KGHSH; CDR2 reads LQKENI. The CDR3 loop spans 15 amino acids. With 4 bases clipped from V and 0 bases from J, the junction kept 2 bases outside the gene matches. The CDR3 DNA reads as TGTGCCAGCTCACGGCTAGCGGGCTCCTACAATGAGCAGTTCTTC. It yields the protein CASSRLAGSYNEQFF.

This clone was seen a few times. J is TRBJ1-5 and V is TRBV2, with D hard to call. The CDR3 spans 12 residues. Germline CDR1 and CDR2: SNHLY and FYNNEI. Trimming stripped 6 bases from V and 5 bases from J, with 8 bases between. CDR3 loop: CASSGRDQPQHF. The CDR3 DNA reads TGTGCCAGCAGCGGCCGGGATCAGCCCCAGCATTTT.

The chain has TRBV9 and TRBJ2-5, with TRBD2 identical over 15 bases. V lost 0 bases, J lost 3 bases, and 3 bases stayed unmatched. CDR1 and CDR2 (germline): SGDLS, YYNGEE. The CDR3 totals 17 residues. The CDR3 sequence is CASSVGTSGRAKETQYF. The CDR3 DNA is TGTGCCAGCAGCGTAGGGACTAGCGGGAGGGCGAAAGAGACCCAGTACTTC.

This clone was recorded a few times. CDR3 sequence reads: CASSRGVGAGELFF. CDR3 in DNA: TGTGCCAGCAGTCGAGGAGTAGGGGCCGGGGAGCTGTTTTTT. The chain recombines TRBV2 with TRBJ2-2; D perhaps matches TRBD1 (5 bases). The CDR3 has 14 residues. Germline CDR1 and CDR2: SNHLY and FYNNEI. V dropped 5 bases and J dropped 6 bases, with 13 bases sitting between them.

The chain employs TRBV5-8 and TRBJ1-6; D is uncertain. V was shortened by 6 bases and J by 10 bases, with 14 bases between the two germline ends. CDR3 length: 13 amino acids. Germline assignment: CDR1 SGHTS and CDR2 YDEGEE. The CDR3 is CASTRGIRSPLHF. The CDR3, as DNA: TGTGCCAGCACCCGGGGAATCAGGTCACCCCTCCACTTT. Based on the CDR3 plus reference TRBV5-8 and TRBJ1-6, the full variable domain is EAGVTQSPTHLIKTRGQQATLRCSPISGHTSVYWYQQALGLGLQFLLWYDEGEERNRGNFPPRFSGRQFPNYSSELNVNALELEDSALYLCASTRGIRSPLHFGNGTRLTVT.

The CDR3 nucleotides are TGTGCCAGCAGAGAGTGGAGTTCACCCCTCCACTTT. It codes for CASREWSSPLHF. The genes are TRBV2 and TRBJ1-6; D is uncertain. Deletions cut 6 bases from V and 9 bases from J, with 9 bases between. CDR3 size: 12 residues. Germline V gene data show CDR1 as SNHLY and CDR2 as FYNNEI.

V gene TRBV6-5 combines with J gene TRBJ2-1; 10 bases fit TRBD2. Germline CDR1 and CDR2: MNHEY and SVGAGI. Germline trimming cut 6 bases from V and 6 bases from J; bases unmatched to any gene: 8. This CDR3 spans 15 amino acids. The CDR3, as DNA: TGTGCCAGCAGCAATCTAGCGGGAGAAGTCAATGAGCAGTTCTTC. Encoded protein: CASSNLAGEVNEQFF.

The J gene is TRBJ2-3, the V gene TRBV5-6, with D tentatively TRBD1 (6 bases). This CDR3 comprises 15 residues. The ends were cut back, 2 bases at V and 0 bases at J, with 10 bases in the middle. The V gene's germline CDR1 is SGHDT and CDR2 YYEEEE. CDR3 amino acids: CASSFIGTSTDTQYF. The CDR3 DNA is TGTGCCAGCAGCTTTATCGGGACAAGCACAGATACGCAGTATTTT. Using reference TRBV5-6 and TRBJ2-3 for the parts outside the CDR3, the full variable domain is DAGVTQSPTHLIKTRGQQVTLRCSPKSGHDTVSWYQQALGQGPQFIFQYYEEEERQRGNFPDRFSGHQFPNYSSELNVNALLLGDSALYLCASSFIGTSTDTQYFGPGTRLTVL.

V usage is TRBV7-9 and J usage is TRBJ1-2; TRBD1 is a possible D gene (6 bases). The V end lost 1 base, the J end lost 11 bases, and 11 bases lay between the germline ends. CDR3 length: 12 amino acids. The germline V gene encodes CDR1 SEHNR and CDR2 FQNEAQ (reference sequence). CDR3 DNA sequence: TGTGCCAGCAGCTTAGTAAGGACAGAGTACACCTTC. This encodes CASSLVRTEYTF.

The chain is built from TRBV6-1 and TRBJ1-5; D not resolved. V lost 2 bases and J 3 bases, leaving 11 bases between the germline ends. Germline assignment: CDR1 MNHNS and CDR2 SASEGT. CDR3 size: 15 residues. The CDR3 DNA reads TGTGCCAGCAGTGAATATGGCAGGCCCAATCAGCCCCAGCATTTT. As protein: CASSEYGRPNQPQHF.

The chain has TRBV5-1 and TRBJ2-3; the D is unclear. CDR3 length: 11 residues. Trimming took off 3 bases at V and 4 bases at J, with 3 bases between the two ends. Per germline, CDR1 SGHRS and CDR2 YFSETQ. The CDR3 DNA follows: TGCGCCAGCAGCTCGGCAGATACGCAGTATTTT. Its translation: CASSSADTQYF. Filled out from reference TRBV5-1 and TRBJ2-3, the complete variable domain reads KAGVTQTPRYLIKTRGQQVTLSCSPISGHRSVSWYQQTPGQGLQFLFEYFSETQRNKGNFPGRFSGRQFSNSRSEMNVSTLELGDSALYLCASSSADTQYFGPGTRLTVL.

The chain combines TRBV5-1 with TRBJ2-3, with D possibly being TRBD2 (6 bases). Germline CDR1 reads SGHRS; CDR2 reads YFSETQ. The CDR3 runs 16 residues. Deletions cut 8 bases from V and 1 base from J, with 20 bases between. CDR3 nucleotides: TGCGCCAGTGCAGGGAGACCACTAGCTGGCACAGATACGCAGTATTTT. It is translated as CASAGRPLAGTDTQYF. Full variable domain (missing parts from reference TRBV5-1 and TRBJ2-3): KAGVTQTPRYLIKTRGQQVTLSCSPISGHRSVSWYQQTPGQGLQFLFEYFSETQRNKGNFPGRFSGRQFSNSRSEMNVSTLELGDSALYLCASAGRPLAGTDTQYFGPGTRLTVL.

The rearrangement joins TRBV19 to TRBJ2-6, with D possibly matching TRBD1 (5 bases). The CDR3 runs 14 residues. V lost 4 bases, J lost 2 bases, and 6 bases lay in between. The germline V gene has CDR1 LNHDA and CDR2 SQIVND (reference sequence). CDR3 loop: CASSKGTGANVLTF. The CDR3 coding sequence is TGTGCCAGTAGTAAGGGGACTGGGGCCAACGTCCTGACTTTC. The whole variable domain, filled in from reference TRBV19 and TRBJ2-6, reads DGGITQSPKYLFRKEGQNVTLSCEQNLNHDAMYWYRQDPGQGLRLIYYSQIVNDFQKGDIAEGYSVSREKKESFPLTVTSAQKNPTAFYLCASSKGTGANVLTFGAGSRLTVL.

The V gene is TRBV2, the J gene TRBJ2-3; 10 bases match TRBD2. Germline CDR1 is SNHLY and CDR2 is FYNNEI. CDR3 length equals 16 residues. J lost 1 base, V lost 4 bases, and 5 bases had no gene match. CDR3 region: CASSVPSGGGTDTQYF. The CDR3 DNA reads as TGTGCCAGCAGTGTTCCTAGCGGGGGAGGCACAGATACGCAGTATTTT. Full variable domain (missing parts from reference TRBV2 and TRBJ2-3): EPEVTQTPSHQVTQMGQEVILRCVPISNHLYFYWYRQILGQKVEFLVSFYNNEISEKSEIFDDQFSVERPDGSNFTLKIRSTKLEDSAMYFCASSVPSGGGTDTQYFGPGTRLTVL.

The V call is TRBV19, the J call TRBJ1-2, with D unresolved. The CDR3 totals 14 residues. The germline CDR1 and CDR2 sequences are LNHDA and SQIVND (reference sequence). Trimming shortened V by 0 bases and J by 6 bases, and 11 bases separated the two germline ends. The chain's CDR3 is CASSIERVGHGYTF. As DNA, the CDR3 is TGTGCCAGTAGTATAGAGAGGGTCGGGCATGGCTACACCTTC.

The rearrangement uses TRBV11-2 and TRBJ2-1; TRBD1 aligns across 7 bases. Trimming took 2 bases from V and 12 from J; bases not matched to a gene: 4. Germline V lookup: CDR1 SGHAT, CDR2 FQNNGV. The CDR3 is made up of 12 amino acids. CDR3 amino acids: CASSLPTGSQFF. The CDR3 DNA sequence: TGTGCCAGCAGCTTACCGACAGGGTCGCAGTTCTTC.